Detailed here is one TCR beta chain. Original data processing: It was from reference gene primer amplification that nucleated cell counts were estimated. Produced via immunoSEQ multiplex PCR; TCRdb's table is partial and in-frame only. That table furnishes V, J and clone size, whereas the DNA furnished D and trimming. The repertoire holds fewer than 350,000 clones, with 65% to 90% as singletons. The data were obtained in a study of blood T cell repertoires in COVID-19. Study summary: Italy, Spain and the United States were the sources of the convalescent and acute COVID-19 samples.

CDR1 MDHEN and CDR2 SYDVKM come from the germline V gene. The V and J ends lost 6 bases and 1 base respectively, with 6 bases between them. This CDR3 has 12 amino acids. The TCR was taken from a woman aged 55-69 years with active or convalescent COVID-19. Material for sequencing was peripheral blood. V usage is TRBV28 and J usage is TRBJ1-2; the D is unclear. The CDR3 region has the DNA TGTGCCAGCAGAAGCGTTAACTATGGCTACACCTTC. Its translation: CASRSVNYGYTF.